This T cell receptor (beta chain) was obtained from a study of blood T cells in healthy people across ages (dated by TCRdb to the mid-2010s). Regarding the study in general: In model experiments, roughly one uniquely barcoded TCR beta cDNA molecule per two T cells was captured by template switching. The study measured age-related changes in TCR beta repertoire diversity using deep sequencing normalized with unique cDNA molecular identifiers. The donors were divided into four age groups: young (average approximately 16 years), middle-aged (about 40), aged (approximately 62) and long-lived (about 84). To avoid experimental bias, donors of different ages were randomly spread across the sequencing lanes. Using the same blood draw, the study looked at two additional independent replicas of 1 million unique cDNA reads for two donors, one aged 18 to 30 and the other aged 80 or older. Results and caveats for the whole study, not just this receptor: Because the CMV infection status of the donors was unknown, age-related changes in expanded clonotypes may potentially have been confounded. Conclusive comparison of naive and antigen-experienced compartments was prevented by the profiling of bulk unsorted PBMCs. Compared with the aged group, more naive CD4+ T cells, fewer expanded clones and increased TCR diversity were shown by the long-lived group, suggesting age selection. As age increased, observed TCR beta diversity per million T cells dropped in a roughly linear way, and a significant reduction was already evident by age 40. The percentage of naive T cells measured by flow cytometry correlated strongly with observed TCR beta diversity. Estimates of total diversity based on one million sequenced T cells were considered lower bounds and underestimates.

The roughly 42 donors, aged about 6 to 95 years, were systemically healthy Caucasian individuals from Russia. Each donor gave approximately 9.4 milliliters of peripheral blood, drawn into EDTA-treated Vacutainer tubes. Ficoll-Paque density-gradient centrifugation was used to isolate PBMCs, with at least 7 million per sample. Total RNA was extracted from PBMCs with Trizol reagent, with at least 6 micrograms obtained per sample. Naive CD45RAhigh/CD27high T cell percentages were measured by flow cytometry on a PBMC aliquot from every donor. Libraries were made using 5' RACE. A second PCR of roughly 7 to 12 cycles was performed with a sample-barcoded 5' primer and a J-beta primer mix. A template-switch 5' adaptor carrying 12 random nucleotides introduced a unique molecular identifier onto each TCR beta cDNA molecule. Each sample yielded at least 2.5 million CDR3-containing paired-end reads. All of the RNA was converted into first-strand cDNA using the Mint cDNA synthesis kit, with a TRBC-specific oligonucleotide serving as the primer. After uracil-DNA glycosylase treatment, a first 18-cycle PCR used universal primers M1SS and BC2_uni_R on all cDNA. For the original study's pipeline: For normalization, 1 million high-quality reads were randomly selected from each sample, with every read carrying a distinct molecular identifier. Instead of being binned into consensus sequences, reads with shared molecular identifiers were discarded. MiTCR, with a Q25 quality threshold and the strictest error-elimination algorithm, was used for CDR3 identification, clonotype clustering and error correction. Lower-bound total TCR beta diversity was estimated with a nonparametric unseen species model using Euler transformation. Clones were called with MiXCR by TCRdb after fastp trimmed the public reads at Q25, and only in-frame beta chains were retained. Merged by CDR3 protein, the rows form single entries marked with the most common genes and DNA. The V and J calls reflect TCRdb's pipeline rather than the authors' work. The sample table records roughly 1.9 million distinct CDR3 sequences; about two fifths of these occur just once. The biggest ten clones account for under 30% of the sample.

V is pruned by 0 bases and J by 12 bases, leaving 18 bases of the junction without a gene match. From the cysteine up to the phenylalanine, the CDR3 has a length of 19 residues. CDR3 DNA only is kept here, 57 bases in frame from base 1. Taken from the germline V gene, the CDR1 and CDR2 loops are LGHNA and YSLEER. Points on this clonotype: Its antigen is not yet known. It has no much larger one-base neighbor in the sample; base qualities were not kept.

The sample consisted of blood. The origin of this receptor is a human donor in good health. The chain is assembled from TRBV4-3 and TRBJ2-1, with 12 bases in between that match TRBD1. The DNA sequence reads TGCGCCAGCAGCCAAGACCCCCCAAACCGGGACAGGGGGCTTCGGGGGCAGTTCTTC. Translated, this is CASSQDPPNRDRGLRGQFF.